The 8 T cell receptor beta chains below all came from one sample that was sequenced in a study of response to subunit inactivated influenza vaccine. One entry per CDR3 protein, called by TCRdb with MiXCR from the RT-PCR reads. The sample gives 500,000 to 600,000 distinct CDR3 sequences, around 11% of which show up once; roughly 11% is in the top ten. The sample was also linked to a second study, of T cells expressing NK-cell markers. That study adds: With UMIs, 5'RACE template switching was used to make TCR beta cDNA.

Here the sequenced sample was PBMCs from blood, taken on the day of vaccination. These receptors were collected from a man between 45 and 60 years old who received an inactivated influenza vaccine.

V and J are TRBV15 and TRBJ1-1; D is unresolved. The length of the CDR3 is 13 residues. The V gene lost 0 bases and the J gene lost 2 bases, with 4 bases spanning the gap. Germline values: CDR1 LNHNV, CDR2 YYDKDF (reference sequence). The chain's CDR3 is CATSRDPNTEAFF. CDR3 DNA: TGTGCCACCAGCAGAGACCCTAACACTGAAGCTTTCTTT.

This chain connects TRBV29-1 to TRBJ1-2; TRBD1 is a possible D gene (5 bases). V was clipped by 6 bases and J by 1 base, with 21 bases between them. The CDR3 has 16 residues. Germline lookup yields CDR1 SQVTM and CDR2 ANQGSEA. This CDR3 is CSVKISGQGGNYGYTF. In DNA form, the CDR3 reads TGCAGCGTCAAAATCTCGGGGCAGGGCGGTAACTATGGCTACACCTTC.

This clonotype was counted only a few times. The chain carries TRBV29-1 and TRBJ1-1; 7 bases fit TRBD1. From germline, CDR1 is SQVTM and CDR2 ANQGSEA. The CDR3 spans 11 residues. Trimming cost V 5 bases and J 6 bases; bases outside gene matches: 3. The CDR3 region has the DNA TGCAGCGTTCCAGGGGGTCCTGAAGCTTTCTTT. Translating gives CSVPGGPEAFF.

The chain is built from TRBV9 and TRBJ2-7, with a weak D call TRBD2 (6 bases). The CDR3 extends over 14 amino acids. Germline CDR1 is SGDLS and CDR2 is YYNGEE. Trimming shortened V by 3 bases and J by 2 bases, and 12 bases separated the two germline ends. The CDR3 protein is CASSARDATYEQYF. The CDR3 bases are TGTGCCAGCAGCGCGCGGGACGCAACCTACGAGCAGTACTTC.

This clonotype has a handful of counts. This chain links TRBV12-3 or TRBV12-4 with TRBJ2-7; 7 nucleotides agree with TRBD2. This CDR3 comprises 13 residues. Trimming at V came to 3 bases and at J to 3 bases, leaving 2 bases not matched to a gene. DNA for the CDR3: TGTGCCAGCAGTTTGCAGCGGGGCTACGAGCAGTACTTC. Translated: CASSLQRGYEQYF.

This clonotype was counted only a few times. This chain joins TRBV6-2 or TRBV6-3 and TRBJ2-1, with a tentative D call TRBD2 (6 bases). The CDR3 consists of 12 residues. Deletions cut 7 bases from V and 10 bases from J, with 14 bases between. The V gene's germline CDR1 is MNHEY and CDR2 SVGEGT. The CDR3 sequence is CASKPPGGEQFF. The CDR3 DNA reads TGTGCCAGCAAACCCCCTGGAGGGGAGCAGTTCTTC.

CDR3 protein: CASSSTGFSTNEKLFF. DNA of the CDR3: TGTGCCAGCAGTTCTACAGGATTCTCAACTAATGAAAAACTGTTTTTT. This chain uses TRBV6-5 with TRBJ1-4, with D perhaps TRBD1 (5 bases). The CDR3 spans 16 residues. Germline V gene data show CDR1 as MNHEY and CDR2 as SVGAGI. Trimming shortened V by 4 bases and J by 0 bases, and 12 bases separated the two germline ends.

The chain has TRBV7-8 and TRBJ2-7; TRBD2 aligns across 14 bases. CDR3 length: 13 amino acids. Per the germline V gene, CDR1 is SGHVS and CDR2 is FQNEAQ. V lost 5 bases, J lost 10 bases, and 4 bases stayed unmatched. The CDR3 nucleotides are TGTGCCAGCAGCACGGGACTAGCGGGAGACCAGTACTTC. Its protein is CASSTGLAGDQYF.